Following are 14 T cell receptor beta chains from one sample sequenced in a study of CD8+ T cells in alopecia areata. Pooled cutaneous lymph node cells were sorted using CD4, CD8alpha, NKG2D, NKG2ACE and other markers. Extracted RNA was reverse transcribed into cDNA, the sequencing template. The method was immunoSEQ multiplex PCR; TCRdb's version includes in-frame clones alone and lacks a portion of them. This sample carries 200,000 to 300,000 clones, none of them present only once. What was sequenced was CD4+ T cells sorted from a lymph node. All receptors come from a C3H/HeJ mouse with alopecia areata. For this strain, the MHC haplotype corresponds to H2-k.

The sample holds a few counts of this clone. Genes and germline come from the mouse. The CDR3 DNA, read in part, is TGCACCTGCAGTGCAGCAGGGGTGAGCTCC. Translating gives CTCSAAGVSS. The full CDR3 reads CTCSAAGVSSDYTF. V gene TRBV1 combines with J gene TRBJ1-2, with D possibly being TRBD1 (6 bases). Coverage ceases 4 residues before the CDR3 finishes, and the germline J gene fills in the end. In germline, CDR1 is NSQYPW, CDR2 LRSPGD (reference sequence). Trimming removed 1 base from V and 4 bases from J, with 10 bases in between. The CDR3 contains 14 residues.

With regard to this clone: Gene names and germline refer to mouse. Coverage ceases 4 residues before the CDR3 finishes, and the germline J gene fills in the end. The rearrangement links TRBV5 to TRBJ2-5; D remains unclear. Germline lookup yields CDR1 LGHNA and CDR2 YNLKQL (reference sequence). This CDR3 is built from 14 residues. The V end lost 2 bases, the J end lost 0 bases, and 6 bases lay between the germline ends. The DNA read from the CDR3 is TGTGCCAGCAGCCAACAGGTTAACCAAGAC. Amino acid sequence: CASSQQVNQD. The full CDR3 protein is CASSQQVNQDTQYF.

This clone was recorded a few times. It may be a read error: a sequence one base away is much more abundant. Genes and germline are mouse. At the DNA level, this CDR3 is encoded by other sequences in the same sample as well. The CDR3 spells CASSQDWGNQDTQYF. CDR3 DNA (partial): TGTGCCAGCAGCCAGGACTGGGGGAACCAAGAC. V is TRBV13-3 and J is TRBJ2-5, with 10 bases fitting TRBD2. The missing CDR3 end, 4 residues past where the read stops, is filled in from the germline J gene. V dropped 5 bases and J dropped 0; count of bases not matched to a gene: 3. Germline lookup yields CDR1 NNHDY and CDR2 SYVADS. The CDR3 has 15 residues. Looking up the rest from reference TRBV13-3 and TRBJ2-5 gives the full variable domain: EAAVTQSPRSKVAVTGGKVTLSCHQTNNHDYMYWYRQDTGHGLRLIHYSYVADSTEKGDIPDGYKASRPSQENFSLILELASLSQTAVYFCASSQDWGNQDTQYFGPGTRLLVL.

Turning to this clone: Gene names and germline refer to mouse. The read comes to an end 4 residues before the CDR3 does, leaving the germline J gene to fill in the end. The same CDR3 arises from other DNA sequences in this sample as well. J is TRBJ2-7 and V is TRBV13-1, with 8 bases aligning to TRBD1. The CDR3 is 14 residues long. V lost 3 bases to trimming and J lost 0 bases; unmatched junction nucleotides: 2. Per germline, CDR1 NSHNY and CDR2 SYGAGN. The CDR3 protein is CASSAGQGSYEQYF. CDR3 bases read: TGTGCCAGCAGTGCTGGACAGGGCTCCTAT.

Details on this clone: Mouse gene names and germline throughout. Read sequence stops 4 residues before the CDR3 end, and the germline J gene provides the missing end. The genes are TRBV5 and TRBJ1-2; TRBD1 matches 8 bases. This CDR3 region has 14 residues. Germline V lookup: CDR1 LGHNA, CDR2 YNLKQL (reference sequence). The part of the CDR3 DNA that was read is TGTGCCAGCAGCCAAGATGGGACAGGACCC. Its translation: CASSQDGTGP. The full CDR3 sequence reads CASSQDGTGPDYTF.

Worth noting for this clone: A single base separates this from a much larger clone, so it may be a read error. The genes and germline here are from mouse. The missing CDR3 end, 4 residues past where the read stops, is filled in from the germline J gene. V usage is TRBV1 and J usage is TRBJ2-4, with a weak D call TRBD2 (5 bases). The V gene lost 1 base and the J gene lost 1 base, with 6 bases spanning the gap. Germline lookup yields CDR1 NSQYPW and CDR2 LRSPGD (reference sequence). The CDR3 consists of 14 residues. The covered CDR3 bases are TGCACCTGCAGTGCAGCCTGGGGTCAAAAC. Translated, it gives CTCSAAWGQN. The full CDR3 reads CTCSAAWGQNTLYF.

As for this clone: The genes and germline here are from mouse. Sequencing ends 4 residues short of the CDR3 end; the germline J gene provides the rest. The rearrangement joins TRBV19 to TRBJ2-3, with TRBD2 matching over 9 bases. Germline V gene lookup returns CDR1 FNHDT and CDR2 SITEND (reference sequence). The CDR3 is 16 amino acids. The V segment lost 2 bases and the J segment 0 bases; nucleotides outside the gene matches: 4. This CDR3 is CASSMTGGPSAETLYF. The sequenced CDR3 bases are TGTGCCAGCAGTATGACTGGGGGACCTAGTGCAGAA. Looking up the rest from reference TRBV19 and TRBJ2-3 gives the full variable domain: GGIITQTPKFLIGQEGQKLTLKCQQNFNHDTMYWYRQDSGKGLRLIYYSITENDLQKGDLSEGYDASREKKSSFSLTVTSAQKNEMAVFLCASSMTGGPSAETLYFGSGTRLTVL.

In regard to this clone: The listed genes are named as in mouse. The read terminates 4 residues before the CDR3 end, so the remaining end is supplied by the germline J gene. Different DNA sequences within this sample yield the same CDR3. This sequence joins TRBV13-1 and TRBJ2-7; the D is unclear. Looked up from germline, CDR1 is NSHNY and CDR2 is SYGAGN. The CDR3 contains 12 residues. The part of the CDR3 DNA that was read is TGTGCCAGCAGTGATGCAAAGTAT. Translating it yields CASSDAKY. The whole CDR3 protein reads CASSDAKYEQYF.

This clone has a handful of counts. Gene and germline names: mouse. The read terminates 4 residues before the CDR3 end, so the remaining end is supplied by the germline J gene. The J gene is TRBJ2-3, the V gene TRBV19; possible D gene TRBD1, 6 bases. In germline, CDR1 is FNHDT, CDR2 SITEND (reference sequence). The CDR3 covers 12 residues. Partial CDR3 DNA: TGTGCCAGCAAAGACAGGCAAGAA. Protein sequence: CASKDRQE. The full-length CDR3 reads as CASKDRQETLYF.

As regards this clone: Gene and germline names: mouse. The read comes to an end 4 residues before the CDR3 does, leaving the germline J gene to fill in the end. The chain combines TRBV1 with TRBJ2-2, with a possible D match to TRBD2 (7 bases). CDR3 length: 17 residues. Germline loops: CDR1 NSQYPW, CDR2 LRSPGD (reference sequence). Trimming stripped 3 bases from V and 1 base from J, with 15 bases between. The sequenced part of the CDR3 DNA is TGCACCTGCAGTGCCCCCCATGGGGGGCTAAACACCGGG. Translating it yields CTCSAPHGGLNTG. The whole CDR3 reads CTCSAPHGGLNTGQLYF.

This clone was observed a handful of times. The genes are named according to mouse. The CDR3 extends 4 residues past the end of the read, so its final part is completed from the germline J gene. This chain uses TRBV13-3 with TRBJ2-1; TRBD1 aligns across 10 bases. Per germline, CDR1 NNHDY and CDR2 SYVADS. The CDR3 is 13 amino acids. CDR3 DNA (partial): TGTGCCAGCAGTGGACAGGGGGCAGCT. It specifies CASSGQGAA. In full, the CDR3 is CASSGQGAAEQFF.

With regard to this clone: Gene names follow the mouse nomenclature. Sequencing ends 3 residues short of the CDR3 end; the germline J gene provides the rest. The chain combines TRBV5 with TRBJ1-6; D remains ambiguous. TRBJ1-6 counts as an open reading frame of uncertain function. Germline values: CDR1 LGHNA, CDR2 YNLKQL (reference sequence). The CDR3 is 12 amino acids. Deletions cut 3 bases from V and 10 bases from J, with 7 bases between. This CDR3 is CASSQGKSPLYF. The CDR3 DNA, read in part, is TGTGCCAGCAGCCAGGGGAAATCGCCC.

About this clone: Germline and genes here are mouse. The sequenced fragment ends 3 residues before the CDR3 boundary, so the rest is inferred from the germline J gene. The J gene is TRBJ1-6, the V gene TRBV13-1; TRBD1 might be the D (5 bases). TRBJ1-6 is flagged as an ORF with uncertain function. Germline V gives CDR1 NSHNY, CDR2 SYGAGN. Trimming cost V 5 bases and J 4 bases, with 10 bases left between them. CDR3 length: 14 amino acids. CDR3 sequence reads: CASRDQGYNSPLYF. The CDR3 DNA, read in part, is TGTGCCAGCAGGGATCAGGGTTATAATTCGCCC.

On this clone: Mouse gene names apply. The read falls 4 residues short of the CDR3 end, and the missing part is taken from the germline J gene. Different DNA sequences within this sample yield the same CDR3. V usage is TRBV13-1 and J usage is TRBJ2-1, with D tentatively TRBD1 (6 bases). Trimming shortened V by 2 bases and J by 0 bases, and 9 bases separated the two germline ends. The CDR3 loop spans 15 amino acids. The V gene's germline CDR1 is NSHNY and CDR2 SYGAGN. The chain's CDR3 is CASSELDSNYAEQFF. The CDR3 bases that were read are TGTGCCAGCAGTGAATTGGACAGTAACTATGCT.